This TCR beta chain was found in a study of identical twins. Overall study findings and caveats: Abundant beta clonotypes from cord blood bore fewer insertions; memory repertoires lacked this pattern.

TCRdb used MiXCR to reprocess the 5' RACE reads, holding one entry per CDR3 protein. The sample holds hundreds of thousands of distinct CDR3 sequences; about 20% are singletons and the top ten take under 15%. In this sample, this clonotype turned up a few times. The antigen remains unidentified. Trimming cost V 6 bases and J 7 bases, with 18 bases left between them. The CDR3 spans 14 residues. The data were also submitted as part of a second study, on T cells expressing NK-cell markers. As that study records: The authors applied an anti-gamma-delta TCR antibody in several experiments, and it restricted sorting to alpha-beta TCR T cells. In a handful of donors, dominant NKG2C+ clonotypes were about 1.0-7.5% of CD8+ T cells.

The gene calls are TRBV12-3 or TRBV12-4 and TRBJ2-5, with a weak D call TRBD2 (6 bases). The receptor comes from a young woman in good health. The sequenced sample consisted of PBMCs. The CDR3 sequence is CASSPHGGTVTQYF. The CDR3 DNA reads TGTGCCAGCAGCCCCCATGGGGGGACCGTGACCCAGTACTTC.